This T cell receptor beta chain stems from a study of T-cell reconstitution after alpha-beta-depleted transplantation in children. Study-wide results and limits: Day-60 TCRbeta diversity that was high in some patients was derived from surviving recipient T cells and thymic progenitors. T-cell numbers and diversity, one year after transplant, stemmed largely from T cells that were newly produced. It was reported that alpha-beta T cells came from several hundred expanded graft clones (about two months after transplant).

The TCRbeta library incorporated unique molecular identifiers. MiXCR was run by TCRdb on the PCR reads, yielding one entry per CDR3 protein. Here the sample spans some 600,000 distinct CDR3 sequences, over 10% being singletons. The CDR3 contains 16 residues. V was pared by 6 bases and J by 1 base, with 17 bases between. CDR1 is MNHEY and CDR2 is SVGEGT in the germline V gene. Comments on this clonotype: Its antigen is unidentified.

Sequencing used PBMCs, mostly from graft donor cells, obtained 360 days after TCRalphabeta/CD19-depleted stem cell transplant. The source of this sequence is a male patient younger than 18 who had a stem cell transplant for acute myeloid leukemia, so the T cells may come from the graft donor. The chain links TRBV6-2 or TRBV6-3 to TRBJ2-3; D call uncertain. The CDR3 DNA reads TGTGCCAGCAGCACGGACCTCTGGGTCGGCACAGATACGCAGTATTTT. Translating it yields CASSTDLWVGTDTQYF.